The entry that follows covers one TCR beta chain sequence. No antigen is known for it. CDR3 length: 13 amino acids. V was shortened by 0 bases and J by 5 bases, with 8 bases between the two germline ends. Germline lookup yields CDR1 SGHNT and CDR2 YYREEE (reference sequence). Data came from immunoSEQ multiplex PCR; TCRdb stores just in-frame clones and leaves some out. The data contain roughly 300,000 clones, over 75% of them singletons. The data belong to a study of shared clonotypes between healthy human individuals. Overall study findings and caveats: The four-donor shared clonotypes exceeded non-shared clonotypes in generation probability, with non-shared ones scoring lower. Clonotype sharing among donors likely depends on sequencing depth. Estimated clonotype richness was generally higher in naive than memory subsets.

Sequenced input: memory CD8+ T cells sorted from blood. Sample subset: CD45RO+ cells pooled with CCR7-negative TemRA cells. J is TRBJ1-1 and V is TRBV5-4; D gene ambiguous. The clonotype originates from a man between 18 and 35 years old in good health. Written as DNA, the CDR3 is TGTGCCAGCAGCTTGGGAACGGGAACTGAAGCTTTCTTT. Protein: CASSLGTGTEAFF.